The 27 T cell receptor beta chains given below trace back to one sample, sequenced in a study of shared T cell receptors in the human thymus. TCRdb keeps only in-frame clones here, not all; method: immunoSEQ multiplex PCR. Altogether 700,000 or so clones are present, 80% to 90% being singletons, with the ten largest covering roughly 0.01%. These data are also associated with another study on human thymus T cells.

Input material: thymocytes. The receptors stem from a girl under three years old with a congenital heart defect.

The V call is TRBV7-7, the J call TRBJ1-5; D is perhaps TRBD1 (5 bases). CDR1 SSHAT and CDR2 FNYEAQ come from the germline V gene (reference sequence). V shed 5 bases and J shed 2 bases, with 10 bases lying between them. The CDR3 has 14 amino acids. The CDR3: CASSPSQGNQPQHF. For the CDR3, the DNA is TGTGCCAGCAGCCCATCACAGGGCAATCAGCCCCAGCATTTT.

The chain joins TRBV14 to TRBJ2-5; a possible D gene is TRBD1 (5 bases). V was trimmed by 1 base and J by 4 bases, leaving 13 bases between them. This CDR3 region has 15 residues. CDR1 and CDR2 from the germline V gene are SGHDN and FVKESK. In DNA form, the CDR3 reads TGTGCCAGCAGCCAAGTGGAAGGGGTGACAGAGACCCAGTACTTC. Its translation: CASSQVEGVTETQYF.

The chain has TRBV5-1 and TRBJ1-2; 8 nucleotides match TRBD1. Trimming at V came to 4 bases and at J to 3 bases, leaving 8 bases not matched to a gene. This CDR3 contains 15 residues. Germline V lookup: CDR1 SGHRS, CDR2 YFSETQ. CDR3 coding DNA: TGCGCCAGCAGCGACACAGGGGGAATGGACTATGGCTACACCTTC. Protein sequence: CASSDTGGMDYGYTF.

The rearrangement joins TRBV20-1 to TRBJ2-3; TRBD1 aligns across 7 bases. The CDR3 runs to 11 residues. Germline V lookup: CDR1 DFQATT, CDR2 SNEGSKA (reference sequence). Germline trimming cut 5 bases from V and 13 bases from J; bases unmatched to any gene: 9. The CDR3 sequence is CSACKGTAEYF. The CDR3 region has the DNA TGCAGTGCTTGCAAGGGGACAGCGGAGTATTTT.

The chain recombines TRBV2 with TRBJ2-6; a possible D gene is TRBD1 (6 bases). Germline V gives CDR1 SNHLY, CDR2 FYNNEI. This CDR3 is 15 amino acids long. V shed 8 bases and J shed 8 bases, with 19 bases lying between them. CDR3 in DNA: TGTGCCAGCGGAAGGACAGTCGCCCGCCCCAACGTCCTGACTTTC. Its translation: CASGRTVARPNVLTF.

The gene calls are TRBV9 and TRBJ2-3; D is possibly TRBD1 (5 bases). The CDR3 consists of 15 residues. Germline assignment: CDR1 SGDLS and CDR2 YYNGEE. V was pared by 3 bases and J by 2 bases, with 13 bases between. The CDR3 reads CASSAETEDTDTQYF. DNA of the CDR3: TGTGCCAGCAGCGCCGAGACAGAAGACACAGATACGCAGTATTTT.

The chain employs TRBV28 and TRBJ1-4; no firm D call. CDR1 and CDR2 (germline): MDHEN, SYDVKM. The CDR3 sequence is 19 residues long. The V gene lost 7 bases and the J gene lost 0 bases, with 24 bases spanning the gap. CDR3 nucleotide sequence: TGTGCCAGCAAGGCCTTTCCTAGCGGAGGGAACGCAACTAATGAAAAACTGTTTTTT. Protein product: CASKAFPSGGNATNEKLFF.

V gene TRBV5-1 combines with J gene TRBJ2-1; 11 nucleotides align to TRBD2. In germline, CDR1 is SGHRS, CDR2 YFSETQ. CDR3 length: 15 residues. With 3 bases clipped from V and 3 bases from J, the junction kept 2 bases outside the gene matches. The CDR3 DNA reads as TGCGCCAGCAGCTCGGGACTAGCGGACTACAATGAGCAGTTCTTC. This translates into CASSSGLADYNEQFF.

The chain joins TRBV7-6 to TRBJ2-4; TRBD2 might be the D (6 bases). Trimming shortened V by 5 bases and J by 1 base, and 12 bases separated the two germline ends. The CDR3 totals 15 residues. CDR1 is SGHVS, CDR2 FNYEAQ, per germline. In nucleotides, the CDR3 is TGTGCCAGCAGCCCCGGGGGTCTGGCCAAAAACATTCAGTACTTC. Protein sequence: CASSPGGLAKNIQYF.

Concerning this clone: Other DNA sequences of this sample code for an identical CDR3. The chain carries TRBV6-1 and TRBJ1-6, with D uncertain. The CDR3 spans 12 residues. Trimming left V 5 bases short and J 7 bases short, with 6 bases between. In germline, CDR1 is MNHNS, CDR2 SASEGT. The CDR3 nucleotides read TGTGCCAGCAGTCCTGTAAATTCACCCCTCCACTTT. Encoded protein: CASSPVNSPLHF.

In its sample, this clone was seen once. The rearrangement joins TRBV5-6 to TRBJ2-7, with D possibly matching TRBD2 (5 bases). Per the germline V gene, CDR1 is SGHDT and CDR2 is YYEEEE. CDR3 size: 12 residues. The V gene lost 4 bases and the J gene lost 7 bases, with 12 bases spanning the gap. For the CDR3, the DNA is TGTGCCAGCAGCCTCCGGGATACTGAGCAGTACTTC. The encoded protein is CASSLRDTEQYF.

The chain uses TRBV18 and TRBJ1-4; a weak D match, TRBD1 (5 bases). The CDR3 sequence is 14 residues long. The V and J ends lost 3 bases and 11 bases respectively, with 16 bases between them. Looked up from germline, CDR1 is KGHSH and CDR2 is LQKENI. CDR3 protein: CASSPLQARDKLFF. CDR3 coding DNA: TGTGCCAGCTCACCTCTACAGGCGAGAGATAAACTGTTTTTT.

The rearrangement uses TRBV27 and TRBJ2-5, with TRBD1 matching over 9 bases. Looked up from germline, CDR1 is MNHEY and CDR2 is SMNVEV (reference sequence). The V segment lost 4 bases and the J segment 2 bases; nucleotides outside the gene matches: 8. The CDR3 loop spans 16 amino acids. CDR3 in DNA: TGTGCCAGCAGTTGTTGGGACAGGGAAGGGCAAGAGACCCAGTACTTC. Translation gives CASSCWDREGQETQYF.

The DNA for the CDR3 is TGTGCCAGCTCACCGGGCGGGGGTATCGTGGAGCTGTTTTTT. Its protein is CASSPGGGIVELFF. The chain is built from TRBV18 and TRBJ2-2; 7 bases are shared with TRBD2. CDR1 and CDR2 (germline): KGHSH, LQKENI. The junction had 8 bases not matched to a gene; V was cut back by 3 bases and J by 10 bases. The CDR3 has 14 amino acids.

The chain recombines TRBV6-1 with TRBJ1-4, with D possibly being TRBD1 (5 bases). CDR3 length: 15 amino acids. Germline CDR1 MNHNS, CDR2 SASEGT. V lost 9 bases to trimming and J lost 2 bases, with 16 bases between them. The CDR3 coding sequence is TGTGCCAGTCAATGGGAAGGGGTCACTAATGAAAAACTGTTTTTT. Its translation is CASQWEGVTNEKLFF.

The chain combines TRBV5-6 with TRBJ2-2; D is possibly TRBD2 (5 bases). CDR1 and CDR2 from the germline V gene are SGHDT and YYEEEE. There are 16 residues in the CDR3. The germline V and J ends were trimmed by 0 bases and 1 base, with 10 bases remaining between them. CDR3 nucleotide sequence: TGTGCCAGCAGCTTGGCTCGCGGGTGGAACACCGGGGAGCTGTTTTTT. Protein: CASSLARGWNTGELFF.

The chain has TRBV5-6 and TRBJ2-3, with a tentative D call TRBD2 (6 bases). The germline gives CDR1 SGHDT, CDR2 YYEEEE. With 0 bases removed from V and 6 bases from J, the gap between germline ends came to 11 bases. The CDR3 runs to 14 residues. The CDR3 reads CASSLVQGLDTQYF. CDR3 coding DNA: TGTGCCAGCAGCTTGGTTCAGGGACTTGATACGCAGTATTTT.

This chain connects TRBV6-5 to TRBJ1-2; weak D call: TRBD1 (6 bases). V was cut by 7 bases and J by 2 bases, with 14 bases left in between. The CDR3 is made up of 14 amino acids. Looked up from germline, CDR1 is MNHEY and CDR2 is SVGAGI. The CDR3 coding sequence is TGTGCCAGCACCCAAACAGGGATCAACTATGGCTACACCTTC. Translated: CASTQTGINYGYTF.

This clone was observed once. This rearrangement joins TRBV7-6 to TRBJ1-1; unclear D gene. V was cut by 5 bases and J by 1 base, with 17 bases left in between. Germline lookup yields CDR1 SGHVS and CDR2 FNYEAQ. CDR3 length: 16 amino acids. The CDR3 nucleotides read TGTGCCAGCAGCACCCTGGAGGAGAGCGGGAACACTGAAGCTTTCTTT. It specifies CASSTLEESGNTEAFF.

This clone was counted a few times. The chain links TRBV5-1 to TRBJ2-3, with D perhaps TRBD1 (5 bases). Trimming cost V 0 bases and J 3 bases, with 11 bases left between them. This CDR3 region has 15 residues. Looked up from germline, CDR1 is SGHRS and CDR2 is YFSETQ. CDR3 residues: CASSLGQGRTDTQYF. The CDR3 nucleotides are TGCGCCAGCAGCTTGGGTCAGGGAAGGACAGATACGCAGTATTTT.

The chain combines TRBV2 with TRBJ1-5; unclear D gene. Germline assignment: CDR1 SNHLY and CDR2 FYNNEI. This CDR3 comprises 16 residues. Trimming removed 1 base from V and 5 bases from J, with 15 bases in between. The CDR3 is CASSEDTPKHHQPQHF. The DNA for the CDR3 is TGTGCCAGCAGTGAAGACACCCCCAAACACCATCAGCCCCAGCATTTT.

In its sample, this clone was seen a few times. The rearrangement links TRBV10-3 to TRBJ2-3, with 9 bases matching TRBD2. The CDR3 runs to 14 residues. The germline CDR1 and CDR2 sequences are ENHRY and SYGVKD. The V segment lost 4 bases and the J segment 6 bases; nucleotides outside the gene matches: 5. The CDR3 sequence is CAISGKREEDTQYF. CDR3 in DNA: TGTGCCATCAGTGGAAAGCGGGAGGAGGATACGCAGTATTTT.

Only one count was recorded for this clone. This chain uses TRBV5-4 with TRBJ1-1, with TRBD1 matching over 11 bases. V lost 0 bases, J lost 4 bases, and 2 bases stayed unmatched. Germline CDR1 is SGHNT and CDR2 is YYREEE (reference sequence). The CDR3 sequence is 15 residues long. The CDR3 reads CASSLGGTGGTEAFF. In DNA form, the CDR3 reads TGTGCCAGCAGCTTGGGTGGGACAGGGGGCACTGAAGCTTTCTTT.

This clone was detected only a few times. At the DNA level, this CDR3 is encoded by other sequences in the same sample as well. This chain links TRBV7-2 with TRBJ1-5; TRBD1 matches 8 bases. The V gene end was trimmed by 1 base and the J gene end by 7 bases; junction bases not matched to a gene: 3. CDR3 length equals 14 residues. Germline V gene data show CDR1 as SGHTA and CDR2 as FQGNSA. CDR3 sequence (DNA): TGTGCCAGCAGCTTAGGGACAGGGCCCCAGCCCCAGCATTTT. Translating gives CASSLGTGPQPQHF.

The V gene is TRBV29-1, the J gene TRBJ2-7, with 7 bases matching TRBD2. Germline assignment: CDR1 SQVTM and CDR2 ANQGSEA. V shed 4 bases, J shed 0 bases, and the junction held 3 bases outside the gene matches. The CDR3 is 13 amino acids. The chain's CDR3 is CSVVGGSSYEQYF. CDR3 bases: TGCAGCGTTGTCGGGGGGAGCTCCTACGAGCAGTACTTC.

The chain uses TRBV12-5 and TRBJ1-4; D remains unclear. The germline CDR1 and CDR2 sequences are LGHNT and FRNRAP. With 3 bases removed from V and 8 bases from J, the gap between germline ends came to 10 bases. The length of the CDR3 is 13 residues. The CDR3 spells CASGFPSEEKLFF. CDR3 bases: TGTGCTAGTGGTTTTCCGAGTGAAGAAAAACTGTTTTTT.

This clone was observed a few times. CDR3 in DNA: TGTGCCAGCAGTTACGCGGGGGTCACTGAAGCTTTCTTT. It codes for CASSYAGVTEAFF. The chain couples TRBV6-5 to TRBJ1-1, with D possibly being TRBD1 (5 bases). The CDR3 extends over 13 amino acids. Trimming left V 2 bases short and J 4 bases short, with 8 bases between. Germline loops: CDR1 MNHEY, CDR2 SVGAGI.